The sequence of this T cell receptor (beta chain) was determined in a study of blood T cell repertoires in COVID-19. This table comes from immunoSEQ multiplex PCR, and its TCRdb copy is limited to in-frame clones, with some not included. The table lists some 200,000 clones, over 75% of them singletons. The length of the CDR3 is 16 residues. The J segment lost 3 bases and the V segment lost 4 bases, leaving 4 bases of the junction unmatched. The germline gives CDR1 KGHSH, CDR2 LQKENI. The sequence was collected from a man at least 80 years old with acute or convalescent COVID-19. The V call is TRBV18, the J call TRBJ2-2; TRBD2 agrees at 11 bases. Sequencing was carried out using peripheral blood. In DNA, the CDR3 is TGTGCCAGCTCACGAACTAGCGGGGGAGACACCGGGGAGCTGTTTTTT. Amino acid sequence: CASSRTSGGDTGELFF.